Sequencing of this T cell receptor (beta chain) was carried out in a study of early T cells in non-severe SARS-CoV-2 infection. V lost 3 bases to trimming and J lost 8 bases; unmatched junction nucleotides: 5. This CDR3 has 14 amino acids. The germline V gene has CDR1 SGHTA and CDR2 FQGTGA. TCRdb re-called the 5' RACE reads through MiXCR, storing one row per CDR3 protein. Of about 71,000 distinct CDR3 sequences in the sample, roughly 13% were seen once. The chain joins TRBV7-3 to TRBJ2-1; TRBD2 matches at 9 bases. The TCR was taken from an adult who was a healthcare worker with PCR-confirmed SARS-CoV-2 infection or an uninfected control (not recorded which). Sequenced: whole blood. The CDR3 here is CASSLGRGGDEQFF. As DNA, the CDR3 is TGTGCCAGCAGCTTGGGGCGGGGGGGCGATGAGCAGTTCTTC.